This passage covers 21 T cell receptor beta chains from one sample sequenced in a study of cytomegalovirus exposure and HLA in healthy donors. Use of 60 Vbeta and 13 Jbeta primers characterized the PCR. Produced via immunoSEQ multiplex PCR; TCRdb's table is partial and in-frame only. The repertoire includes 200,000 or so clones, 65% to 85% of them detected once, and less than 6% sits in the top ten. Sequencing input: PBMCs. Every receptor here comes from a woman aged 25 to 45 in good health and CMV-seropositive.

The chain couples TRBV28 to TRBJ2-1; 7 bases agree with TRBD1. Trimming at V came to 4 bases and at J to 5 bases, leaving 8 bases not matched to a gene. CDR3 length: 15 amino acids. Germline CDR1 and CDR2: MDHEN and SYDVKM. CDR3 residues: CASSSDRATDNEQFF. DNA for the CDR3: TGTGCCAGCAGTTCTGACAGGGCGACAGACAATGAGCAGTTCTTC.

CDR3 loop: CASSLTGTGSEQYF. In DNA form, the CDR3 reads TGTGCCAGCAGCTTAACCGGGACAGGTTCCGAGCAGTACTTC. The chain is built from TRBV7-9 and TRBJ2-7; TRBD1 matches 8 bases. Germline V gene lookup returns CDR1 SEHNR and CDR2 FQNEAQ (reference sequence). V shed 2 bases, J shed 6 bases, and the junction held 6 bases outside the gene matches. This CDR3 is built from 14 residues.

This rearrangement joins TRBV27 to TRBJ2-3; 11 positions agree with TRBD2. The CDR3 consists of 16 residues. V was pared by 5 bases and J by 7 bases, with 11 bases of the junction left unmatched. The germline V gene encodes CDR1 MNHEY and CDR2 SMNVEV (reference sequence). This chain's CDR3 is CASSPPISGRGNTQYF. CDR3 DNA sequence: TGTGCCAGCAGTCCCCCTATTAGCGGGAGGGGAAATACGCAGTATTTT.

J is TRBJ2-7 and V is TRBV28, with 8 positions matching TRBD1. CDR3 size: 14 residues. Trimming at V came to 1 base and at J to 5 bases, leaving 4 bases not matched to a gene. Per the germline V gene, CDR1 is MDHEN and CDR2 is SYDVKM. This chain's CDR3 is CASSLFPGGNEQYF. The CDR3 DNA sequence: TGTGCCAGCAGTTTATTCCCAGGGGGCAACGAGCAGTACTTC. Together with reference TRBV28 and TRBJ2-7, the CDR3 gives the full variable domain: DVKVTQSSRYLVKRTGEKVFLECVQDMDHENMFWYRQDPGLGLRLIYFSYDVKMKEKGDIPEGYSVSREKKERFSLILESASTNQTSMYLCASSLFPGGNEQYFGPGTRLTVT.

The chain uses TRBV2 and TRBJ2-7; 14 bases align to TRBD2. CDR3 length: 19 residues. Germline-derived CDR1 and CDR2 are SNHLY and FYNNEI. Unmatched junction bases numbered 10, after V lost 2 bases and J lost 1 base. The chain's CDR3 is CASSENPGLAGGPSYEQYF. The CDR3 DNA reads TGTGCCAGCAGTGAAAACCCTGGACTAGCGGGAGGCCCATCCTACGAGCAGTACTTC.

Of note for this clone: Other DNA sequences in the sample encode the same CDR3. This rearrangement joins TRBV6-5 to TRBJ2-7; possible D gene TRBD1, 5 bases. The V end lost 6 bases, the J end lost 4 bases, and 7 bases lay between the germline ends. Germline CDR1 is MNHEY and CDR2 is SVGAGI. The CDR3 has 11 residues. The CDR3 protein is CASRGLYEQYF. The CDR3 nucleotides are TGTGCCAGCAGGGGGCTATACGAGCAGTACTTC.

The chain couples TRBV18 to TRBJ2-3, with 7 bases that match TRBD1. The CDR3 contains 15 residues. Germline CDR1 and CDR2: KGHSH and LQKENI. The V and J ends lost 7 bases and 2 bases, in that order; junction bases with no gene match: 9. The CDR3 sequence: CASCRSGGLTDTQYF. CDR3 in DNA: TGTGCCAGCTGTCGATCAGGGGGTCTCACAGATACGCAGTATTTT.

The chain recombines TRBV6-5 with TRBJ2-1; 9 nucleotides agree with TRBD2. V dropped 4 bases and J dropped 4; count of bases not matched to a gene: 8. The CDR3 contains 16 residues. Germline CDR1 MNHEY, CDR2 SVGAGI. The CDR3 loop is CASSSPQAGGYNEQFF. CDR3 nucleotides: TGTGCCAGCAGTTCCCCTCAGGCGGGAGGGTACAATGAGCAGTTCTTC.

V and J are TRBV5-6 and TRBJ2-2; the D is unclear. This CDR3 is built from 17 residues. Deletions cut 5 bases from V and 0 bases from J, with 17 bases between. CDR1 is SGHDT, CDR2 YYEEEE, per germline. The chain's CDR3 is CASSLSPGLANTGELFF. The CDR3 DNA follows: TGTGCCAGCAGTCTGTCGCCGGGTCTTGCGAACACCGGGGAGCTGTTTTTT.

This chain uses TRBV28 with TRBJ1-2, with D uncertain. From germline, CDR1 is MDHEN and CDR2 SYDVKM. Trimming took 8 bases from V and 7 from J, leaving 17 bases between them. The CDR3 has 13 residues. The CDR3 loop reads CASQEYLVGGYTF. The CDR3 DNA is TGTGCCAGCCAAGAATATTTAGTCGGTGGCTACACCTTC.

The chain joins TRBV7-9 to TRBJ2-5, with 10 bases identical to TRBD2. The CDR3 runs 13 residues. V lost 10 bases to trimming and J lost 2 bases; unmatched junction nucleotides: 4. The germline CDR1 and CDR2 sequences are SEHNR and FQNEAQ (reference sequence). The CDR3 loop is CATRTSGQETQYF. CDR3 DNA: TGTGCCACCCGGACTAGCGGACAAGAGACCCAGTACTTC.

V and J are TRBV4-1 and TRBJ1-2; tentative D call: TRBD1 (6 bases). Germline V gene data show CDR1 as MGHRA and CDR2 as YSYEKL. V was clipped by 4 bases and J by 5 bases, with 17 bases between them. This CDR3 is 15 amino acids long. CDR3 loop: CASSPSPAGDYGYTF. CDR3 nucleotide sequence: TGCGCCAGCAGCCCTTCCCCCGCAGGGGATTATGGCTACACCTTC.

CDR3 region: CASRTNGGYTF. CDR3 DNA sequence: TGTGCCAGTAGAACTAATGGTGGCTACACCTTC. The chain joins TRBV19 to TRBJ1-2, with D hard to call. The CDR3 covers 11 residues. V was clipped by 6 bases and J by 7 bases, with 9 bases between them. CDR1 and CDR2 (germline): LNHDA, SQIVND (reference sequence).

This chain links TRBV15 with TRBJ1-2; 11 bases fit TRBD1. J lost 6 bases, V lost 3 bases, and 9 bases had no gene match. Germline V CDR1 and CDR2: LNHNV, YYDKDF (reference sequence). The CDR3 totals 16 residues. The CDR3, as DNA: TGTGCCACCAGCAGTGCTACCCCGGGACAGGGGGATGGCTACACCTTC. This codes for CATSSATPGQGDGYTF.

This chain joins TRBV27 and TRBJ2-7; 10 bases are a match to TRBD1. There are 14 residues in the CDR3. Germline trimming cut 5 bases from V and 0 bases from J; bases unmatched to any gene: 1. Germline V lookup: CDR1 MNHEY, CDR2 SMNVEV (reference sequence). CDR3 nucleotide sequence: TGTGCCAGCAGTGGGGACAGGGGCTCCTACGAGCAGTACTTC. Its translation: CASSGDRGSYEQYF.

This clone was seen only a few times. Here the CDR3 reads CASTVNTEAFF. DNA for the CDR3: TGTGCCAGCACGGTGAACACTGAAGCTTTCTTT. The rearrangement links TRBV25-1 to TRBJ1-1; no definite D call. From germline, CDR1 is MGHDK and CDR2 SYGVNS. The CDR3 length is 11 residues. V shed 7 bases and J shed 0 bases, with 3 bases lying between them.

This clone was detected only a few times. This chain joins TRBV15 and TRBJ1-3; no definite D call. The V gene's germline CDR1 is LNHNV and CDR2 YYDKDF (reference sequence). CDR3 length equals 15 residues. Trimming removed 1 base from V and 4 bases from J, with 11 bases in between. CDR3 sequence reads: CATSRGPVSGNTIYF. DNA of the CDR3: TGTGCCACCAGCAGAGGCCCGGTGAGCGGAAACACCATATATTTT. The full variable domain, in which reference TRBV15 and TRBJ1-3 provide the parts outside the CDR3, is DAMVIQNPRYQVTQFGKPVTLSCSQTLNHNVMYWYQQKSSQAPKLLFHYYDKDFNNEADTPDNFQSRRPNTSFCFLDIRSPGLGDTAMYLCATSRGPVSGNTIYFGEGSWLTVV.

This chain joins TRBV7-8 and TRBJ2-2; 10 positions match TRBD2. The germline gives CDR1 SGHVS, CDR2 FQNEAQ. The CDR3 has 15 amino acids. V lost 8 bases to trimming and J lost 2 bases; unmatched junction nucleotides: 5. The CDR3 region is CASCWTSGNTGELFF. The DNA for the CDR3 is TGTGCCAGCTGCTGGACTAGCGGAAACACCGGGGAGCTGTTTTTT.

The rearrangement links TRBV27 to TRBJ2-5; maybe TRBD1 (6 bases). The DNA end lines up better with TRBJ2-7; the J call may be wrong. CDR3 length: 15 residues. Germline CDR1 reads MNHEY; CDR2 reads SMNVEV (reference sequence). Here the CDR3 reads CASTPLDRRSYEQYF. In DNA form, the CDR3 reads TGTGCCAGCACCCCGCTAGACAGGCGGTCCTACGAGCAGTACTTC.

V gene TRBV2 combines with J gene TRBJ1-1; D not resolved. V was pared by 7 bases and J by 3 bases, with 12 bases between. Germline CDR1 SNHLY, CDR2 FYNNEI. This CDR3 has 13 amino acids. The chain's CDR3 is CASTLGGDTEAFF. CDR3 nucleotides: TGTGCCAGCACCCTGGGTGGAGACACTGAAGCTTTCTTT.

V gene TRBV19 combines with J gene TRBJ2-7; 13 bases fit TRBD2. Trimming removed 4 bases from V and 0 bases from J; junction bases left unmatched: 9. CDR3 length equals 18 residues. Germline V lookup: CDR1 LNHDA, CDR2 SQIVND (reference sequence). The CDR3 sequence: CASSRLDGTSGNSYEQYF. The CDR3, as DNA: TGTGCCAGTAGTAGATTGGACGGGACTAGCGGGAACTCCTACGAGCAGTACTTC.